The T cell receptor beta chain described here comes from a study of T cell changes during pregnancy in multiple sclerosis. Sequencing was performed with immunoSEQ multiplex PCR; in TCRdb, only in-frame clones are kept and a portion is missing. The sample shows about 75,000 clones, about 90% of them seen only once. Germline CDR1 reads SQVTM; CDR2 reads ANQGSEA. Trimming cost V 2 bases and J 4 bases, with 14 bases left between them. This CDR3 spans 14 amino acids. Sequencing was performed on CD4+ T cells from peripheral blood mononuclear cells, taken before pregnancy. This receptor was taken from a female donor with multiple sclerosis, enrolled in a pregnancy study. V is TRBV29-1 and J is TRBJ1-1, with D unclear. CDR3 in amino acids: CSVESAVGSTEAFF. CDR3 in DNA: TGCAGCGTTGAATCGGCGGTGGGTAGCACTGAAGCTTTCTTT.